This TCR beta chain was found in a study of control samples from healthy donors and cancer patients. Measured with immunoSEQ multiplex PCR; TCRdb has only the in-frame clones, and not every one. This sample yields around 100,000 clones, of which around 89% are seen a single time; about a fifth belongs to the top ten. V was clipped by 3 bases and J by 2 bases, with 13 bases between them. Germline CDR1 and CDR2: GTSNPN and SVGIG (reference sequence). The CDR3 is 15 residues long. This receptor was taken from a man between 60 and 75 years old with lung cancer. Sequenced sample: PBMCs. The J gene is TRBJ2-2, the V gene TRBV30, with unresolved D. CDR3 DNA: TGTGCCTGGAGAATACCCGATTCTAACACCGGGGAGCTGTTTTTT. This encodes CAWRIPDSNTGELFF.